This T cell receptor (beta chain) was retrieved from a study of PD-1 blockade in mismatch repair-deficient tumors. Every patient had mismatch repair deficiency by PCR or immunohistochemistry. Data came from immunoSEQ multiplex PCR; TCRdb stores just in-frame clones and leaves some out. The sample holds roughly 130,000 clones, roughly 86% seen once. The ends were cut back, 1 base at V and 1 base at J, with 7 bases in the middle. In germline, CDR1 is LNHDA, CDR2 SQIVND (reference sequence). The CDR3 has 14 residues. The TCR comes from an adult with mismatch repair-deficient cancer. V usage is TRBV19 and J usage is TRBJ1-2; D remains unclear. Sample: peripheral blood, taken approximately 71 weeks after starting pembrolizumab. DNA for the CDR3: TGTGCCAGTAGTATAGTGGGGTATAACTATGGCTACACCTTC. Translated, it gives CASSIVGYNYGYTF.